This is a list of T cell receptor beta chains from one sample in a study of identical twins. TCRdb ran MiXCR on the 5' RACE reads and lists one entry per CDR3 protein. The table includes a few hundred thousand distinct CDR3 sequences, around 8% detected once. The same specimen was also included in a second study, on yellow fever vaccine responses in identical twins.

The sequenced sample consisted of CD8+ T cells sorted from blood. Source of these receptors: a young woman in good health. The CDR3 runs from the conserved cysteine through the conserved F or W. D genes are given only for firm matches. Expanded clones get a size class; other rows say once, few or many, or leave the size out.

D	V	J	size	CDR3
-	TRBV7-2	TRBJ1-5	many	CASSLEEYSNQPQHF
TRBD1	TRBV9	TRBJ2-3	few	CASSVSPGQGYTDTQYF
-	TRBV27	TRBJ2-2	-	CASSFGGGNTGELFF
TRBD2	TRBV9	TRBJ2-3	few	CASSAKLADNTDTQYF
-	TRBV24-1	TRBJ2-6	-	CATSDTKGQDRSSGANVLTF
-	TRBV19	TRBJ2-3	-	CASSVPVGRSADTQYF
TRBD1	TRBV9	TRBJ2-1	many	CASSVGIGGFRNEQFF
-	TRBV7-2	TRBJ2-7	many	CASSYFISRDGSYEQYF
-	TRBV27	TRBJ2-7	many	CASSNYYEQYF
-	TRBV9	TRBJ2-2	few	CASSINRGNTGELFF
TRBD2	TRBV29-1	TRBJ2-2	many	CSVAPGGDGELFF
-	TRBV6-1	TRBJ2-2	-	CASSPGVENTGELFF
TRBD2	TRBV6-2/TRBV6-3	TRBJ2-3	-	CASSWSGGGTDTQYF
TRBD1	TRBV28	TRBJ2-5	few	CASSHPGQSSQTQYF
-	TRBV20-1	TRBJ1-1	many	CSARSWGNTEAFF
-	TRBV3-1	TRBJ2-7	few	CASSQVTGLYEQYF
TRBD1	TRBV4-3	TRBJ2-7	-	CASSIHWDSPYEQYF
-	TRBV6-4	TRBJ2-3	many	CASSDGQATDTQYF
TRBD1	TRBV6-5	TRBJ1-2	many	CASSTAGTGGLYGYTF
-	TRBV7-8	TRBJ2-7	few	CASSLVPESEQYF
TRBD2	TRBV6-5	TRBJ2-3	few	CASSYYEDSAGGDTQYF
TRBD1	TRBV29-1	TRBJ2-7	-	CSVEDRGHGGQGAYEQYF
-	TRBV9	TRBJ2-3	many	CASSVGGASTDTQYF
-	TRBV15	TRBJ2-7	few	CATSPTNSPSSYEQYF
TRBD1	TRBV9	TRBJ2-7	-	CASSGQGGDYYEQYF
-	TRBV6-5	TRBJ1-2	-	CASRRAPDGYTF
-	TRBV19	TRBJ2-7	-	CASSLQGSPYEQYF
TRBD1	TRBV6-2/TRBV6-3	TRBJ2-4	-	CASSYSLDRVDKNIQYF
TRBD1	TRBV4-3	TRBJ2-7	-	CASSARTGAYEQYF
TRBD1	TRBV9	TRBJ1-1	many	CASSDAGTGDSEAFF
-	TRBV7-9	TRBJ1-1	few	CASREGTEAFF
-	TRBV6-4	TRBJ2-1	few	CASSDSHSHYNEQFF
TRBD1	TRBV12-3/TRBV12-4	TRBJ2-2	many	CASSPGTGFRPGELFF
-	TRBV7-6	TRBJ2-6	many	CASSSGNLGGANVLTF
TRBD2	TRBV11-1	TRBJ2-2	many	CASSVGTSGRTPNTGELFF
-	TRBV7-9	TRBJ1-5	few	CASSLAQSGDNQPQHF
TRBD1	TRBV20-1	TRBJ2-5	few	CSANQDRVLETQYF
TRBD2	TRBV12-3/TRBV12-4	TRBJ2-7	many	CASSFGGEGSYEQYF
-	TRBV13	TRBJ2-7	few	CASSHTRDGYEQYF
TRBD2	TRBV24-1	TRBJ2-7	few	CATSGPTSGTQLWEQYF
TRBD2	TRBV2	TRBJ2-1	-	CASSDPIAGVNEQFF
-	TRBV15	TRBJ2-7	few	CATSREPGYEQYF
-	TRBV27	TRBJ2-7	-	CASSRRGVYYEQYF
-	TRBV4-3	TRBJ2-3	many	CASSQDRSTVRYF
TRBD2	TRBV7-9	TRBJ2-1	few	CASSLPEGAGDNNEQFF
-	TRBV7-9	TRBJ1-1	many	CASNPTANTEAFF